Shown below are 32 T cell receptor beta chains from a single sample sequenced in a study of shared clonotypes between healthy human individuals. TCRdb's copy holds only in-frame clones and misses some; the assay was immunoSEQ multiplex PCR. The data hold over 400,000 clones, with approximately 80% observed a single time. Sequencing used PBMCs. The receptors come from a woman aged 40 to 50 in good health. Some clones in this sample may be carry-over from other donors' samples.

The genes are TRBV25-1 and TRBJ1-5, with 7 bases lining up with TRBD1. This CDR3 is built from 15 residues. Germline trimming cut 6 bases from V and 2 bases from J; bases unmatched to any gene: 7. CDR1 and CDR2 (germline): MGHDK, SYGVNS. The CDR3 is CASSPTGQGNQPQHF. CDR3 DNA: TGTGCCAGCAGCCCCACCGGACAGGGCAATCAGCCCCAGCATTTT.

In this sample, this clone turned up a few times. V gene TRBV18 combines with J gene TRBJ1-5; D unresolved. The CDR3 totals 13 residues. CDR1 KGHSH and CDR2 LQKENI come from the germline V gene. Trimming cost V 3 bases and J 3 bases, with 6 bases left between them. The CDR3 coding sequence is TGTGCCAGCTCACCTGGTATCAATCAGCCCCAGCATTTT. Protein: CASSPGINQPQHF.

The V and J genes are TRBV28 and TRBJ1-2; D unclear. V lost 6 bases and J lost 0, with 17 bases in between. The CDR3 runs 16 residues. Germline CDR1 reads MDHEN; CDR2 reads SYDVKM. The DNA of the CDR3 is TGTGCCAGCAGCCCACTGGGAACTACCCCTAACTATGGCTACACCTTC. It yields the protein CASSPLGTTPNYGYTF.

V gene TRBV2 combines with J gene TRBJ2-2, with a weak D call TRBD2 (5 bases). The CDR3 extends over 15 amino acids. Germline CDR1 SNHLY, CDR2 FYNNEI. Trimming shortened V by 6 bases and J by 5 bases, and 16 bases separated the two germline ends. The CDR3 DNA reads TGTGCCAGCAGGGCCCGGGATTTACTTACCGGGGAGCTGTTTTTT. Its protein product is CASRARDLLTGELFF.

This clone was observed once. This chain links TRBV30 with TRBJ2-1, with TRBD1 identical over 7 bases. The CDR3 is 14 residues long. Trimming cost V 2 bases and J 10 bases; bases outside gene matches: 11. CDR1 and CDR2 from the germline V gene are GTSNPN and SVGIG (reference sequence). CDR3 residues: CAWSQGVEVREQFF. The CDR3 nucleotides read TGTGCCTGGAGTCAGGGGGTGGAGGTACGCGAGCAGTTCTTC.

The rearrangement links TRBV7-6 to TRBJ2-7, with 10 bases aligning to TRBD2. V trimming: 5 bases; J trimming: 2 bases; junction bases outside the gene matches: 6. This CDR3 is 15 amino acids long. CDR1 is SGHVS and CDR2 is FNYEAQ in the germline V gene. The DNA for the CDR3 is TGTGCCAGCAGCGTCTATAGCGGGAGGCCCTACGAGCAGTACTTC. Its translation is CASSVYSGRPYEQYF.

V gene TRBV6-1 combines with J gene TRBJ2-1; 7 nucleotides line up with TRBD1. The trim removed 2 bases at V and 5 bases at J, leaving 9 bases unmatched. Germline V gene lookup returns CDR1 MNHNS and CDR2 SASEGT. The CDR3 loop spans 16 amino acids. CDR3: CASSEHRDSWDNEQFF. For the CDR3, the DNA is TGTGCCAGCAGTGAACACCGGGACAGCTGGGACAATGAGCAGTTCTTC.

The J gene is TRBJ1-2, the V gene TRBV7-2; D perhaps matches TRBD1 (6 bases). The CDR3 loop spans 14 amino acids. Trimming took off 2 bases at V and 4 bases at J, with 11 bases between the two ends. Germline lookup yields CDR1 SGHTA and CDR2 FQGNSA. This CDR3 is CASSLPGGAYGYTF. CDR3 DNA sequence: TGTGCCAGCAGCTTACCCGGGGGGGCCTATGGCTACACCTTC.

The chain combines TRBV19 with TRBJ1-2; 8 bases agree with TRBD1. Germline V gene sequence: CDR1 LNHDA, CDR2 SQIVND (reference sequence). The CDR3 sequence is 16 residues long. V gave up 5 bases and J gave up 4 bases; unmatched junction bases: 12. The CDR3 sequence: CASSPLSGQGTYGYTF. Written as DNA, the CDR3 is TGTGCCAGTAGTCCTCTAAGCGGACAGGGAACCTATGGCTACACCTTC.

Worth noting for this clone: At the DNA level, this CDR3 is encoded by other sequences in the same sample as well. The rearrangement uses TRBV30 and TRBJ2-1; D is ambiguous. The CDR3 contains 11 residues. Trimming left V 0 bases short and J 5 bases short, with 2 bases between. Looked up from germline, CDR1 is GTSNPN and CDR2 is SVGIG (reference sequence). CDR3 in amino acids: CAWSVNNEQFF. In DNA form, the CDR3 reads TGTGCCTGGAGTGTTAACAATGAGCAGTTCTTC.

On this clone itself: A far larger clone is off by one base, so a read error is likely. The identical CDR3 is also encoded by other nucleotide sequences in the sample. The rearrangement links TRBV4-1 to TRBJ2-5, with D perhaps matching TRBD1 (5 bases). Trimming left V 3 bases short and J 0 bases short, with 5 bases between. The length of the CDR3 is 13 residues. The germline CDR1 and CDR2 sequences are MGHRA and YSYEKL. The CDR3 spells CASSQGHQETQYF. The DNA for the CDR3 is TGCGCCAGCAGCCAGGGGCACCAAGAGACCCAGTACTTC.

This sequence joins TRBV19 and TRBJ2-3; D gene uncertain. Trimming left V 6 bases short and J 7 bases short, with 14 bases between. This CDR3 has 13 residues. In germline, CDR1 is LNHDA, CDR2 SQIVND (reference sequence). This CDR3 is CASRLASSNTQYF. The CDR3 DNA sequence: TGTGCCAGTAGACTTGCCAGCTCGAATACGCAGTATTTT.

There are a few counts of this clone. The chain uses TRBV20-1 and TRBJ1-2; tentatively, D is TRBD1 (5 bases). This CDR3 contains 11 residues. Germline V lookup: CDR1 DFQATT, CDR2 SNEGSKA (reference sequence). CDR3 sequence: CRTQRGDGYTF. CDR3 bases: TGCAGGACCCAACGGGGGGACGGCTACACCTTC.

In the case of this clone: The likely explanation is a read error, given a far larger clone one base away. The chain links TRBV6-1 to TRBJ2-6; possible D gene TRBD2, 5 bases. Germline V gene sequence: CDR1 MNHNS, CDR2 SASEGT. This CDR3 region has 16 residues. In nucleotides, the CDR3 is TGTGCCAGCGGTGAATTGGACTTCTCTGGGGCCAACGTCCTGACTTTC. Its protein is CASGELDFSGANVLTF.

This chain uses TRBV5-4 with TRBJ2-6; 9 nucleotides agree with TRBD1. V lost 4 bases to trimming and J lost 0 bases; unmatched junction nucleotides: 2. CDR3 size: 16 residues. CDR1 is SGHNT, CDR2 YYREEE, per germline (reference sequence). The CDR3 protein is CASSGTGFSGANVLTF. As DNA, the CDR3 is TGTGCCAGCAGCGGGACAGGGTTCTCTGGGGCCAACGTCCTGACTTTC. Complete variable domain (other parts from reference TRBV5-4 and TRBJ2-6): ETGVTQSPTHLIKTRGQQVTLRCSSQSGHNTVSWYQQALGQGPQFIFQYYREEENGRGNFPPRFSGLQFPNYSSELNVNALELDDSALYLCASSGTGFSGANVLTFGAGSRLTVL.

The chain uses TRBV28 and TRBJ2-7; 11 nucleotides match TRBD2. The CDR3 has 14 amino acids. Trimming cost V 0 bases and J 6 bases; bases outside gene matches: 1. CDR1 and CDR2 from the germline V gene are MDHEN and SYDVKM. The CDR3 sequence: CASSLWGLAVEQYF. The CDR3 region has the DNA TGTGCCAGCAGTTTATGGGGACTAGCGGTCGAGCAGTACTTC.

This chain links TRBV9 with TRBJ2-6, with D perhaps matching TRBD1 (6 bases). The CDR3 extends over 15 amino acids. The V and J ends lost 0 bases and 6 bases respectively, with 10 bases between them. Looked up from germline, CDR1 is SGDLS and CDR2 is YYNGEE. In DNA, the CDR3 is TGTGCCAGCAGCGTAGGTCCAGGGGTGGCCAACGTCCTGACTTTC. Its translation: CASSVGPGVANVLTF.

This rearrangement joins TRBV29-1 to TRBJ2-1; 12 nucleotides line up with TRBD2. CDR3 size: 13 residues. Germline assignment: CDR1 SQVTM and CDR2 ANQGSEA. The CDR3 coding sequence is TGCAGTGGAGGACTAGCGGGATACGATGAGCAGTTCTTC. This gives the protein CSGGLAGYDEQFF.

This chain links TRBV15 with TRBJ1-4; TRBD1 might be the D (5 bases). This CDR3 spans 15 amino acids. V lost 1 base, J lost 5 bases, and 11 bases lay in between. Germline V CDR1 and CDR2: LNHNV, YYDKDF (reference sequence). The CDR3 loop is CATSRAMSGNEKLFF. The DNA for the CDR3 is TGTGCCACCAGCAGAGCAATGTCAGGGAATGAAAAACTGTTTTTT.

CDR3 in DNA: TGTGCCAGCAGTTTGGGGGGACTAGCGGGGGCCTCCTACGAGCAGTACTTC. Amino acids: CASSLGGLAGASYEQYF. The chain has TRBV28 and TRBJ2-7, with 14 positions matching TRBD2. Germline loops: CDR1 MDHEN, CDR2 SYDVKM. The CDR3 is 17 amino acids. V dropped 3 bases and J dropped 0; count of bases not matched to a gene: 4.

This chain uses TRBV18 with TRBJ1-1, with D maybe TRBD1 (5 bases). Trimming left V 2 bases short and J 3 bases short, with 10 bases between. Germline CDR1 is KGHSH and CDR2 is LQKENI. CDR3 size: 14 residues. CDR3: CASSPFAGHTEAFF. In DNA form, the CDR3 reads TGTGCCAGCTCACCATTCGCAGGGCACACTGAAGCTTTCTTT.

The chain recombines TRBV19 with TRBJ2-3; the D gene is possibly TRBD2 (5 bases). The CDR3 extends over 16 amino acids. CDR1 is LNHDA, CDR2 SQIVND, per germline (reference sequence). V shed 0 bases and J shed 4 bases, with 14 bases lying between them. Here the CDR3 DNA reads TGTGCCAGTAGTATAGATCAAGCGAGGGTGGCAGATACGCAGTATTTT. This sequence encodes CASSIDQARVADTQYF. Supplemented by reference TRBV19 and TRBJ2-3, the full variable domain reads DGGITQSPKYLFRKEGQNVTLSCEQNLNHDAMYWYRQDPGQGLRLIYYSQIVNDFQKGDIAEGYSVSREKKESFPLTVTSAQKNPTAFYLCASSIDQARVADTQYFGPGTRLTVL.

This clone was counted a single time. V usage is TRBV28 and J usage is TRBJ1-6; 9 bases line up with TRBD1. The germline gives CDR1 MDHEN, CDR2 SYDVKM. The CDR3 is 13 residues long. Unmatched junction bases numbered 5, after V lost 7 bases and J lost 10 bases. Written as DNA, the CDR3 is TGTGCCAGCACCGGGACAGGGAGGTCACCCCTCCACTTT. This translates into CASTGTGRSPLHF.

The genes are TRBV6-4 and TRBJ1-6; the D is unclear. Trimming shortened V by 0 bases and J by 7 bases, and 4 bases separated the two germline ends. Germline loops: CDR1 MRHNA, CDR2 SNTAGT. The CDR3 loop spans 13 amino acids. The CDR3 DNA follows: TGTGCCAGCAGTGACTCAAGGAATTCACCCCTCCACTTT. It yields the protein CASSDSRNSPLHF.

The rearrangement uses TRBV11-1 and TRBJ2-1, with TRBD2 identical over 11 bases. In germline, CDR1 is SGHAT, CDR2 FQDESV (reference sequence). The CDR3 extends over 15 amino acids. With V trimmed by 1 base and J by 4 bases, 0 bases remained unmatched. The DNA of the CDR3 is TGTGCCAGCAGCTTAGGGACTAGCGGGTACAATGAGCAGTTCTTC. Amino acid sequence: CASSLGTSGYNEQFF.

As concerns this clone: Other DNA sequences within the sample encode an identical CDR3. This rearrangement joins TRBV28 to TRBJ2-7; tentative D call: TRBD1 (6 bases). V dropped 5 bases and J dropped 3 bases, with 17 bases sitting between them. Germline CDR1 and CDR2: MDHEN and SYDVKM. The CDR3 runs 15 residues. CDR3 loop: CASSSPGQGSYEQYF. Here the CDR3 DNA reads TGTGCCAGCAGTAGCCCCGGTCAGGGGAGCTACGAGCAGTACTTC.

To note about this clone: A clone one base away is much larger, so this may be a read error. This specimen includes other DNA sequences encoding the same CDR3. The V call is TRBV2, the J call TRBJ2-7, with D perhaps being TRBD1 or TRBD2 (5 bases each). This CDR3 has 15 amino acids. The V gene's germline CDR1 is SNHLY and CDR2 FYNNEI. Trimming shortened V by 6 bases and J by 3 bases, and 18 bases separated the two germline ends. The CDR3: CASRLLGDGRYEQYF. The CDR3 DNA is TGTGCCAGCAGGCTTCTCGGGGACGGCCGCTACGAGCAGTACTTC.

This chain connects TRBV4-2 to TRBJ2-7; 7 nucleotides agree with TRBD1. This CDR3 comprises 14 residues. V lost 5 bases to trimming and J lost 2 bases; unmatched junction nucleotides: 6. Germline V gene lookup returns CDR1 LGHNA and CDR2 YNFKEQ. CDR3 DNA: TGTGCCAGCAGCTTGGGGACAGACACCTACGAGCAGTACTTC. Residues: CASSLGTDTYEQYF.

CDR3 in DNA: TGTGCCAGCAGTTTAATTCAGGGAGGAACCTACGAGCAGTACTTC. It is translated as CASSLIQGGTYEQYF. The chain has TRBV28 and TRBJ2-7, with a possible D match to TRBD2 (6 bases). Trimming shortened V by 2 bases and J by 2 bases, and 13 bases separated the two germline ends. The CDR3 contains 15 residues. Germline CDR1 and CDR2: MDHEN and SYDVKM.

V gene TRBV9 combines with J gene TRBJ2-1; D might be TRBD1 (5 bases). CDR3 length: 16 amino acids. Germline CDR1 is SGDLS and CDR2 is YYNGEE. With 4 bases removed from V and 0 bases from J, the gap between germline ends came to 14 bases. CDR3 in DNA: TGTGCCAGCAGCTCCCGAGACAGTAGCTCCTACAATGAGCAGTTCTTC. This sequence encodes CASSSRDSSSYNEQFF.

The chain is built from TRBV6-1 and TRBJ1-1; D gene unclear. V lost 0 bases, J lost 1 base, and 6 bases lay in between. The germline V gene has CDR1 MNHNS and CDR2 SASEGT. The CDR3 spans 14 residues. Here the CDR3 reads CASSEAGENTEAFF. The CDR3 DNA follows: TGTGCCAGCAGTGAAGCCGGGGAGAACACTGAAGCTTTCTTT.

This rearrangement joins TRBV6-1 to TRBJ2-7, with a weak D call TRBD2 (6 bases). CDR3 size: 14 residues. The germline V gene has CDR1 MNHNS and CDR2 SASEGT. Deletions cut 5 bases from V and 4 bases from J, with 15 bases between. Here the CDR3 DNA reads TGTGCCAGCAGTCGGGAGCCGTTAGGGTACGAGCAGTACTTC. Its translation is CASSREPLGYEQYF.